A single sample is the source of the 24 T cell receptor beta chains below, sequenced in a study of cytomegalovirus exposure and HLA in healthy donors. The primer mix had 60 Vbeta and 13 Jbeta primers. Generated by immunoSEQ multiplex PCR, the TCRdb table keeps only in-frame clones and is missing some. The data hold roughly 200,000 clones, with over 75% observed a single time. Sequencing was done on a sample of PBMCs. Receptors originate from a woman aged 30 to 39 in good health and CMV-seronegative.

This clone came up once. The chain has TRBV28 and TRBJ1-5; 9 positions match TRBD1. The CDR3 is 14 amino acids. Germline CDR1 MDHEN, CDR2 SYDVKM. The V gene end was trimmed by 3 bases and the J gene end by 15 bases; junction bases not matched to a gene: 12. This CDR3 reads CASSLTSRDRVPHF. The CDR3 DNA reads TGTGCCAGCAGTTTGACCTCCCGGGACAGGGTCCCGCATTTT.

This chain connects TRBV5-4 to TRBJ1-1; possibly TRBD1 for D (6 bases). Trimming cost V 6 bases and J 3 bases, with 12 bases left between them. This CDR3 comprises 13 residues. CDR1 and CDR2 from the germline V gene are SGHNT and YYREEE (reference sequence). Here the CDR3 reads CASTWGPDTEAFF. The CDR3 coding sequence is TGTGCCAGCACCTGGGGGCCCGACACTGAAGCTTTCTTT.

A note on this clone: The junction does not match germline at one end; this may be a read error. This chain uses TRBV7-9 with TRBJ2-1; TRBD2 might be the D (5 bases). Germline lookup yields CDR1 SEHNR and CDR2 FQNEAQ (reference sequence). The CDR3 contains 14 residues. CDR3 in amino acids: CSSSLSGREDEQFF. DNA for the CDR3: TGTTCCAGCAGCTTAAGTGGTCGGGAAGATGAGCAGTTCTTC.

The CDR3 region is CASSQSFDSSGTTDTQYF. The CDR3 nucleotides read TGTGCCAGCAGCCAGAGCTTTGATTCTAGCGGGACCACAGATACGCAGTATTTT. The rearrangement joins TRBV11-2 to TRBJ2-3, with 9 bases that match TRBD2. The germline V gene has CDR1 SGHAT and CDR2 FQNNGV. This CDR3 is built from 18 residues. Trimming took 5 bases from V and 2 from J; bases not matched to a gene: 14.

CDR3 amino acids: CAITVTDSNYGYTF. DNA for the CDR3: TGTGCCATCACTGTGACAGATTCTAACTATGGCTACACCTTC. The rearrangement joins TRBV10-3 to TRBJ1-2; D is perhaps TRBD1 (5 bases). Germline CDR1 is ENHRY and CDR2 is SYGVKD. The CDR3 totals 14 residues. V was shortened by 7 bases and J by 0 bases, with 12 bases between the two germline ends.

The gene calls are TRBV10-3 and TRBJ2-4; the match to TRBD1 covers 11 bases. Germline loops: CDR1 ENHRY, CDR2 SYGVKD. Unmatched junction bases numbered 8, after V lost 8 bases and J lost 5 bases. This CDR3 contains 15 residues. The CDR3 sequence: CAIARGTGGENIQYF. The CDR3 nucleotides are TGTGCCATCGCTAGGGGGACAGGGGGTGAAAACATTCAGTACTTC.

The chain combines TRBV7-2 with TRBJ1-5, with D tentatively TRBD1 (5 bases). CDR1 SGHTA and CDR2 FQGNSA come from the germline V gene. The length of the CDR3 is 14 residues. Trimming stripped 1 base from V and 9 bases from J, with 13 bases between. CDR3 protein: CASSLGPQGGPQHF. The CDR3 nucleotides read TGTGCCAGCAGCTTAGGACCCCAGGGAGGGCCCCAGCATTTT.

This chain connects TRBV29-1 to TRBJ2-7; TRBD2 agrees at 14 bases. The CDR3 runs 15 residues. V shed 6 bases and J 7 bases; nucleotides not matched to a gene: 11. Germline CDR1 and CDR2: SQVTM and ANQGSEA. The CDR3 nucleotides are TGCAGCGTCGGGGGACTAGCGGGGGAGATTCTGGAGCAGTACTTC. It yields the protein CSVGGLAGEILEQYF.

The V call is TRBV4-1, the J call TRBJ2-7; no definite D call. The CDR3 consists of 15 residues. The germline gives CDR1 MGHRA, CDR2 YSYEKL. The V gene lost 2 bases and the J gene lost 3 bases, with 14 bases spanning the gap. As DNA, the CDR3 is TGCGCCAGCAGCCAAATTTTCCCCACTAACTACGAGCAGTACTTC. This codes for CASSQIFPTNYEQYF.

This clone has more than one count but fewer than ten. The chain has TRBV27 and TRBJ1-2, with D possibly TRBD1 on 5 matching bases. Germline V gives CDR1 MNHEY, CDR2 SMNVEV (reference sequence). Trimming stripped 7 bases from V and 5 bases from J, with 14 bases between. This CDR3 contains 13 residues. The DNA for the CDR3 is TGTGCCAGCAAGGGACTGGGAGTGTATGGCTACACCTTC. Amino acids: CASKGLGVYGYTF.

The chain recombines TRBV4-1 with TRBJ2-7; 9 bases map to TRBD2. The ends lost 0 bases at V and 6 bases at J; junction bases unmatched: 12. The CDR3 is 17 residues long. Germline CDR1 MGHRA, CDR2 YSYEKL. The CDR3 nucleotides read TGCGCCAGCAGCCAAGATCCCCCTAGCGGGGTGACCTTCGAGCAGTACTTC. Translation: CASSQDPPSGVTFEQYF.

The J gene is TRBJ1-2, the V gene TRBV6-5, with 7 bases fitting TRBD1. This CDR3 comprises 13 residues. Per the germline V gene, CDR1 is MNHEY and CDR2 is SVGAGI. V lost 4 bases and J lost 2; bases outside the gene matches: 1. The CDR3 DNA reads as TGTGCCAGCAGTTCGGGACAGAACTATGGCTACACCTTC. It translates to CASSSGQNYGYTF.

The chain uses TRBV6-1 and TRBJ2-7; D possibly corresponds to TRBD1 (6 bases). The CDR3 covers 15 residues. V lost 7 bases and J lost 0, with 16 bases in between. Germline CDR1 reads MNHNS; CDR2 reads SASEGT. For the CDR3, the DNA is TGTGCCAGCATCCCCGAGAGGGGGAGCTCCTACGAGCAGTACTTC. This sequence encodes CASIPERGSSYEQYF.

This chain links TRBV25-1 with TRBJ1-4, with unresolved D. In germline, CDR1 is MGHDK, CDR2 SYGVNS. Trimming removed 2 bases at V and 2 bases at J, with 3 bases between. The CDR3 spans 13 residues. CDR3 nucleotides: TGTGCCAGCAGTGAACTGACTAATGAAAAACTGTTTTTT. It translates to CASSELTNEKLFF. The complete variable domain, with remaining parts taken from reference TRBV25-1 and TRBJ1-4, reads EADIYQTPRYLVIGTGKKITLECSQTMGHDKMYWYQQDPGMELHLIHYSYGVNSTEKGDLSSESTVSRIRTEHFPLTLESARPSHTSQYLCASSELTNEKLFFGSGTQLSVL.

The chain recombines TRBV7-8 with TRBJ2-5; tentative D call: TRBD1 (5 bases). V gave up 4 bases and J gave up 1 base, with 13 bases separating them. Germline CDR1 is SGHVS and CDR2 is FQNEAQ. The length of the CDR3 is 15 residues. This CDR3 is CASSSWGSTQETQYF. As DNA, the CDR3 is TGTGCCAGCAGCTCCTGGGGCTCCACCCAAGAGACCCAGTACTTC.

This clone appeared once. This rearrangement joins TRBV11-2 to TRBJ2-7; D uncertain. The length of the CDR3 is 14 residues. Germline V gene sequence: CDR1 SGHAT, CDR2 FQNNGV. Trimming shortened V by 6 bases and J by 2 bases, and 14 bases separated the two germline ends. CDR3 nucleotide sequence: TGTGCCAGCAGGGTGGTTGGAGAGCCCTACGAGCAGTACTTC. As protein: CASRVVGEPYEQYF. The variable domain in full, with the rest retrieved from reference TRBV11-2 and TRBJ2-7, is EAGVAQSPRYKIIEKRQSVAFWCNPISGHATLYWYQQILGQGPKLLIQFQNNGVVDDSQLPKDRFSAERLKGVDSTLKIQPAKLEDSAVYLCASRVVGEPYEQYFGPGTRLTVT.

This chain uses TRBV18 with TRBJ1-2; 7 bases line up with TRBD1. Looked up from germline, CDR1 is KGHSH and CDR2 is LQKENI. The CDR3 has 15 amino acids. J gave up 0 bases and V 3 bases, and 4 bases lay outside the gene matches. CDR3 nucleotide sequence: TGTGCCAGCTCACCCGACAGGGTAGCTAACTATGGCTACACCTTC. It codes for CASSPDRVANYGYTF.

This clone was observed a single time. The chain is built from TRBV4-2 and TRBJ2-5; 9 nucleotides line up with TRBD1. From germline, CDR1 is LGHNA and CDR2 YNFKEQ. V lost 0 bases, J lost 1 base, and 15 bases stayed unmatched. The CDR3 is 20 residues long. CDR3 nucleotides: TGTGCCAGCAGCCAAGACGCCGGGACAGGGAGTCCATGGGGCCAAGAGACCCAGTACTTC. The encoded protein is CASSQDAGTGSPWGQETQYF.

CDR3 in DNA: TGTGCCAGCAAGGAAAGGACAGATTTCTACGAGCAGTACTTC. Protein: CASKERTDFYEQYF. This chain connects TRBV6-1 to TRBJ2-7; TRBD1 is a possible D gene (6 bases). The CDR3 consists of 14 residues. The germline V gene has CDR1 MNHNS and CDR2 SASEGT. Trimming shortened V by 7 bases and J by 3 bases, and 16 bases separated the two germline ends.

V is TRBV28 and J is TRBJ2-7; D gene uncertain. CDR1 and CDR2 (germline): MDHEN, SYDVKM. The CDR3 has 11 amino acids. The germline V and J ends were trimmed by 5 bases and 9 bases, with 11 bases remaining between them. CDR3 sequence: CASSLPPGQYF. CDR3 bases: TGTGCCAGCAGTCTACCCCCCGGGCAGTACTTC.

The gene calls are TRBV5-1 and TRBJ2-1, with 8 positions matching TRBD2. The V gene's germline CDR1 is SGHRS and CDR2 YFSETQ. The CDR3 consists of 16 residues. V gave up 2 bases and J gave up 4 bases; unmatched junction bases: 8. The CDR3 spells CASSFDWAGGYNEQFF. In DNA form, the CDR3 reads TGCGCCAGCAGCTTCGACTGGGCGGGAGGATACAATGAGCAGTTCTTC.

V and J are TRBV6-5 and TRBJ2-7, with TRBD1 as a possible D gene (5 bases). The CDR3 contains 12 residues. Trimming removed 5 bases at V and 3 bases at J, with 8 bases between. CDR1 and CDR2 from the germline V gene are MNHEY and SVGAGI. The CDR3 DNA reads as TGTGCCAGCAGTCAGGGTTACTACGAGCAGTACTTC. Protein: CASSQGYYEQYF.

This chain uses TRBV7-9 with TRBJ2-1; D not resolved. This CDR3 comprises 11 residues. CDR1 is SEHNR, CDR2 FQNEAQ, per germline (reference sequence). The V end lost 5 bases, the J end lost 9 bases, and 8 bases lay between the germline ends. The CDR3 nucleotides are TGTGCCAGCAGCCATATGGCTGAGCAGTTCTTC. Amino acid sequence: CASSHMAEQFF. Using reference TRBV7-9 and TRBJ2-1 for the parts outside the CDR3, the full variable domain is DTGVSQNPRHKITKRGQNVTFRCDPISEHNRLYWYRQTLGQGPEFLTYFQNEAQLEKSRLLSDRFSAERPKGSFSTLEIQRTEQGDSAMYLCASSHMAEQFFGPGTRLTVL.

This clone was seen a few times. This chain joins TRBV5-1 and TRBJ2-2, with 11 bases aligning to TRBD2. The CDR3 totals 16 residues. The V segment lost 4 bases and the J segment 2 bases; nucleotides outside the gene matches: 4. Per germline, CDR1 SGHRS and CDR2 YFSETQ. The CDR3 region has the DNA TGCGCCAGCAGCCCAGGGACTAGCGGTAACACCGGGGAGCTGTTTTTT. It is translated as CASSPGTSGNTGELFF.